This entry describes one T cell receptor beta chain. Antigen specificity is unknown. Other DNA sequences in the same sample also yield this CDR3. The authors loaded 200 ng DNA, 25,000 to 30,000 T cell genomes, into sorted-subset replicate PCRs. Libraries were prepared by immunoSEQ multiplex PCR; TCRdb keeps only in-frame clonotypes and omits some of them. This table holds around 560,000 clones, approximately 95% found once. The V end was cut by 0 bases, the J end by 0 bases, with 4 bases between. The CDR3 is 13 amino acids. Germline lookup yields CDR1 SGHDT and CDR2 YYEEEE. The entry originates in a study of shared clonotypes between healthy human individuals. Study in general: Every donor yielded three CD4 naive, three CD4 memory, two CD8 naive and one CD8 memory plate.

Naive CD8 cells comprised CD45RO-negative, CCR7-positively selected cells, excluding terminally differentiated effector memory CD45RA+ cells. Study outcomes and limitations: For naive CD4 cells, 4% to 6% of clonotypes were shared across a handful of donors.

Sequenced material: naive CD8+ T cells sorted from blood. This sequence was found in a woman aged 30 to 39 in good health. The genes are TRBV5-6 and TRBJ2-7; no reliable D call. This chain's CDR3 is CASSLGSSYEQYF. CDR3 in DNA: TGTGCCAGCAGCTTGGGCAGCTCCTACGAGCAGTACTTC.